Listed here are 17 T cell receptor beta chains from one sample, sequenced in a study of identical twins. MiXCR, applied by TCRdb to the 5' RACE reads, yields one record per CDR3 protein. The repertoire holds 250,000 to 350,000 distinct CDR3 sequences, roughly 8.6% seen once, with more than 2% in the top ten. This sample also belongs to another study, concerning yellow fever vaccine responses in identical twins.

Sequencing was done on a sample of memory (CD45RO+) T cells sorted from blood. The receptors stem from a woman under 30 in good health.

This clonotype was counted at least ten times. This chain links TRBV4-1 with TRBJ2-1; 7 bases match TRBD1. The CDR3 consists of 15 residues. CDR1 and CDR2 from the germline V gene are MGHRA and YSYEKL. V shed 4 bases, J shed 3 bases, and the junction held 6 bases outside the gene matches. The CDR3 here is CASSRDDRVYNEQFF. As DNA, the CDR3 is TGCGCCAGCAGCCGAGACGACAGGGTCTACAATGAGCAGTTCTTC.

This clonotype was counted at least ten times. This sequence joins TRBV15 and TRBJ2-2; D ambiguous. The CDR3 has 13 amino acids. Germline V lookup: CDR1 LNHNV, CDR2 YYDKDF (reference sequence). Between the trimmed V and J ends, which lost 0 bases and 6 bases, there was a span of 5 bases. The CDR3 sequence is CATSRDLSGELFF. DNA for the CDR3: TGTGCCACCAGCAGAGATTTATCCGGGGAGCTGTTTTTT.

A few counts support this clonotype. The J gene is TRBJ1-2, the V gene TRBV7-9; unclear D gene. Germline V gene lookup returns CDR1 SEHNR and CDR2 FQNEAQ (reference sequence). The CDR3 totals 17 residues. V dropped 3 bases and J dropped 5 bases, with 22 bases sitting between them. The CDR3 region is CASSFFLTATGPYGYTF. CDR3 DNA: TGTGCCAGCAGCTTTTTCCTGACGGCCACCGGCCCTTATGGCTACACCTTC. The full variable domain, its missing parts supplied by reference TRBV7-9 and TRBJ1-2, is DTGVSQNPRHKITKRGQNVTFRCDPISEHNRLYWYRQTLGQGPEFLTYFQNEAQLEKSRLLSDRFSAERPKGSFSTLEIQRTEQGDSAMYLCASSFFLTATGPYGYTFGSGTRLTVV.

This clonotype was counted only a few times. V gene TRBV20-1 combines with J gene TRBJ1-5; 8 bases fit TRBD1. Germline V gene sequence: CDR1 DFQATT, CDR2 SNEGSKA (reference sequence). The CDR3 is 21 amino acids. V was pared by 3 bases and J by 0 bases, with 22 bases of the junction left unmatched. The CDR3 DNA reads as TGCAGTGCTAGTCGCCTCGGACAGGGACTAATCTCAGACGATAGCAATCAGCCCCAGCATTTT. It encodes CSASRLGQGLISDDSNQPQHF.

This chain connects TRBV7-2 to TRBJ2-3, with TRBD2 matching 11 bases. The CDR3 has 15 amino acids. Germline CDR1 and CDR2: SGHTA and FQGNSA. V lost 2 bases to trimming and J lost 6 bases; unmatched junction nucleotides: 4. The CDR3 loop is CTSSLMGLAADTQYF. CDR3 bases: TGTACCAGCAGCTTAATGGGACTAGCGGCTGATACGCAGTATTTT.

This clonotype appeared once. The CDR3 sequence: CASSPRTSGRETQYF. In DNA, the CDR3 is TGTGCCAGCAGCCCCAGGACTAGCGGGAGGGAGACCCAGTACTTC. V gene TRBV7-7 combines with J gene TRBJ2-5, with 14 bases fitting TRBD2. The CDR3 loop spans 15 amino acids. From germline, CDR1 is SSHAT and CDR2 FNYEAQ (reference sequence). V gave up 5 bases and J gave up 5 bases; unmatched junction bases: 4.

In its sample, this clonotype was seen a few times. V gene TRBV7-9 combines with J gene TRBJ2-3, with 7 nucleotides matching TRBD2. J was trimmed by 0 bases and V by 3 bases; bases with no gene match: 6. The CDR3 covers 16 residues. Germline loops: CDR1 SEHNR, CDR2 FQNEAQ (reference sequence). This CDR3 reads CASSFGLAASTDTQYF. Written as DNA, the CDR3 is TGTGCCAGCAGCTTCGGGCTAGCGGCTAGCACAGATACGCAGTATTTT.

The V gene is TRBV20-1, the J gene TRBJ2-7, with 8 bases that match TRBD2. The CDR3 runs 14 residues. The germline V gene has CDR1 DFQATT and CDR2 SNEGSKA (reference sequence). V was clipped by 5 bases and J by 2 bases; unmatched bases: 8. The CDR3 spells CSALAGGLTYEQYV. The CDR3 DNA sequence: TGCAGTGCTCTCGCGGGGGGATTGACCTACGAGCAGTACGTC.

This clonotype was counted only a few times. The chain uses TRBV7-8 and TRBJ2-5; D is unclear. The V gene lost 5 bases and the J gene lost 7 bases, with 8 bases spanning the gap. Germline V gene sequence: CDR1 SGHVS, CDR2 FQNEAQ. CDR3 length equals 11 residues. As DNA, the CDR3 is TGTGCCAGCAGCCCGACGGGGACCCAGTACTTC. The encoded protein is CASSPTGTQYF.

This clonotype was found a few times. Compared with germline, one end of the junction differs, possibly owing to a read error. This chain joins TRBV3-1 and TRBJ2-1; 9 nucleotides match TRBD2. The CDR3 totals 17 residues. Germline assignment: CDR1 LGHDT and CDR2 YNNKEL (reference sequence). The CDR3 nucleotides are TGTGCCAGCACCCAAGTCCCCTCAGGACTAGCGCTTAATGAGCAGTTCTTC. Amino acid sequence: CASTQVPSGLALNEQFF.

This chain uses TRBV5-4 with TRBJ2-1, with 10 bases identical to TRBD2. CDR3 size: 14 residues. Germline-derived CDR1 and CDR2 are SGHNT and YYREEE (reference sequence). Trimming cost V 6 bases and J 6 bases; bases outside gene matches: 6. The CDR3 region has the DNA TGTGCCAGCACCCTAGGACTAGCGGTCAATGAGCAGTTCTTC. It specifies CASTLGLAVNEQFF. The full variable domain, in which reference TRBV5-4 and TRBJ2-1 provide the parts outside the CDR3, is ETGVTQSPTHLIKTRGQQVTLRCSSQSGHNTVSWYQQALGQGPQFIFQYYREEENGRGNFPPRFSGLQFPNYSSELNVNALELDDSALYLCASTLGLAVNEQFFGPGTRLTVL.

There are a few counts of this clonotype. The J gene is TRBJ2-7, the V gene TRBV5-1, with 9 bases identical to TRBD1. CDR1 is SGHRS, CDR2 YFSETQ, per germline. The V and J ends lost 4 bases and 4 bases, in that order; junction bases with no gene match: 9. The CDR3 loop spans 15 amino acids. CDR3 coding DNA: TGCGCCAGCAGCCCACCCGGGACAGGGATATACGAGCAGTACTTC. Protein product: CASSPPGTGIYEQYF.

This rearrangement joins TRBV14 to TRBJ1-6; D is undetermined. CDR3 length equals 12 residues. Germline V gives CDR1 SGHDN, CDR2 FVKESK. Deletions cut 1 base from V and 16 bases from J, with 11 bases between. The CDR3 nucleotides read TGTGCCAGCAGCCAAGTTGGCGGGCATCTCCACTTT. Translation gives CASSQVGGHLHF.

This clonotype appeared many times. The chain uses TRBV2 and TRBJ2-1; TRBD1 agrees at 10 bases. From germline, CDR1 is SNHLY and CDR2 FYNNEI. J gave up 0 bases and V 7 bases, and 12 bases lay outside the gene matches. This CDR3 has 18 amino acids. CDR3 protein: CASILTGGSESSYNEQFF. CDR3 nucleotides: TGTGCCAGCATCTTGACAGGGGGCTCGGAAAGCTCCTACAATGAGCAGTTCTTC.

This clonotype was detected many times. The V gene is TRBV11-1, the J gene TRBJ1-2; 7 positions match TRBD1. In germline, CDR1 is SGHAT, CDR2 FQDESV (reference sequence). Germline trimming cut 5 bases from V and 8 bases from J; bases unmatched to any gene: 11. The CDR3 loop spans 14 amino acids. CDR3 coding DNA: TGTGCCAGCAGCAGCCAGACAGGGAATAACGGCTACACCTTC. Amino acid sequence: CASSSQTGNNGYTF.

The sample holds a few counts of this clonotype. V usage is TRBV25-1 and J usage is TRBJ2-4; 9 nucleotides align to TRBD1. Germline V gives CDR1 MGHDK, CDR2 SYGVNS. The CDR3 has 13 amino acids. V lost 5 bases and J lost 8; bases outside the gene matches: 4. The CDR3 nucleotides are TGTGCCAGCAGTCTGACAGGGGGTGACATTCAGTACTTC. Translating it yields CASSLTGGDIQYF.

The table lists this clonotype with many counts. The rearrangement joins TRBV25-1 to TRBJ1-5, with a weak D call TRBD1 (5 bases). The CDR3 runs 16 residues. V gave up 8 bases and J gave up 6 bases, with 23 bases separating them. Germline CDR1 reads MGHDK; CDR2 reads SYGVNS. The CDR3 sequence is CASLSGDSVGGQPQHF. The CDR3 DNA follows: TGTGCCAGCCTGAGCGGGGACTCGGTGGGAGGTCAGCCCCAGCATTTT.